Following are 9 T cell receptor beta chains from one sample sequenced in a study of patients and donors after allogeneic stem cell transplantation. TCRdb fed the RT-PCR reads into MiXCR, producing one record per CDR3 protein. The repertoire holds roughly 190,000 distinct CDR3 sequences, with 41% as singletons. The specimen sequenced was blood, either unsorted or a sorted T cell fraction (not recorded which). These receptor sequences come from a human donor who was either an allogeneic HSCT recipient or a stem cell or donor lymphocyte infusion donor (not recorded which). It is not recorded whose cells these are; they may come from a transplant donor.

The rearrangement links TRBV6-6 to TRBJ1-4; no clear D. V was clipped by 6 bases and J by 7 bases, with 12 bases between them. This CDR3 has 13 amino acids. The germline gives CDR1 MNHNY, CDR2 SVGAGI (reference sequence). The chain's CDR3 is CASRGFETEKLFF. DNA for the CDR3: TGTGCCAGCAGAGGCTTCGAAACTGAAAAACTGTTTTTT.

This chain connects TRBV5-1 to TRBJ1-2; no clear D. CDR1 and CDR2 from the germline V gene are SGHRS and YFSETQ. This CDR3 spans 16 amino acids. V was shortened by 4 bases and J by 0 bases, with 16 bases between the two germline ends. CDR3: CASSPSGVLPNYGYTF. The CDR3 nucleotides read TGCGCCAGCAGCCCCTCTGGGGTCCTACCTAACTATGGCTACACCTTC.

A few counts support this clonotype. The rearrangement joins TRBV2 to TRBJ2-5; D gene unclear. This CDR3 region has 16 residues. Trimming took 3 bases from V and 5 from J, leaving 19 bases between them. Germline CDR1 is SNHLY and CDR2 is FYNNEI. The CDR3 bases are TGTGCCAGCAGTGAGAAAGTTGGTTCTTGGGTGGAGACCCAGTACTTC. It codes for CASSEKVGSWVETQYF.

The chain has TRBV2 and TRBJ1-1; D ambiguous. Trimming took 3 bases from V and 3 from J, leaving 14 bases between them. The CDR3 runs 15 residues. Germline values: CDR1 SNHLY, CDR2 FYNNEI. The CDR3 is CASSDRTGLDTEAFF. The CDR3 nucleotides are TGTGCCAGCAGTGATCGGACCGGGTTGGACACTGAAGCTTTCTTT.

This chain connects TRBV4-2 to TRBJ2-5, with 7 bases fitting TRBD2. Germline V lookup: CDR1 LGHNA, CDR2 YNFKEQ. CDR3 size: 15 residues. With V trimmed by 0 bases and J by 4 bases, 5 bases remained unmatched. Here the CDR3 DNA reads TGTGCCAGCAGCCAAGACCAACTAGCGAGAGAGACCCAGTACTTC. Translation: CASSQDQLARETQYF.

V gene TRBV7-6 combines with J gene TRBJ1-5; unclear D gene. Germline CDR1 and CDR2: SGHVS and FNYEAQ. The ends were cut back, 1 base at V and 3 bases at J, with 10 bases in the middle. The CDR3 covers 15 residues. The CDR3 loop reads CASSLDATLNQPQHF. CDR3 in DNA: TGTGCCAGCAGCTTAGACGCGACACTCAATCAGCCCCAGCATTTT.

The chain is built from TRBV6-2 or TRBV6-3 and TRBJ1-1, with unresolved D. CDR1 MNHEY and CDR2 SVGEGT come from the germline V gene. The CDR3 has 15 residues. Trimming left V 0 bases short and J 0 bases short, with 8 bases between. The CDR3 reads CASSYSILLNTEAFF. CDR3 coding DNA: TGTGCCAGCAGTTACTCGATTCTCTTGAACACTGAAGCTTTCTTT.

The chain is built from TRBV27 and TRBJ1-3; no firm D call. The CDR3 is 14 residues long. Germline CDR1 and CDR2: MNHEY and SMNVEV (reference sequence). V was pared by 2 bases and J by 0 bases, with 5 bases between. The CDR3 nucleotides read TGTGCCAGCAGTTTAAGGGACTCTGGAAACACCATATATTTT. Its translation: CASSLRDSGNTIYF.

The chain recombines TRBV6-1 with TRBJ1-4; D gene ambiguous. This CDR3 comprises 12 residues. V lost 2 bases and J 4 bases, leaving 2 bases between the germline ends. CDR1 and CDR2 from the germline V gene are MNHNS and SASEGT. The CDR3 DNA follows: TGTGCCAGCAGTGAACTTAATGAAAAACTGTTTTTT. Protein product: CASSELNEKLFF.